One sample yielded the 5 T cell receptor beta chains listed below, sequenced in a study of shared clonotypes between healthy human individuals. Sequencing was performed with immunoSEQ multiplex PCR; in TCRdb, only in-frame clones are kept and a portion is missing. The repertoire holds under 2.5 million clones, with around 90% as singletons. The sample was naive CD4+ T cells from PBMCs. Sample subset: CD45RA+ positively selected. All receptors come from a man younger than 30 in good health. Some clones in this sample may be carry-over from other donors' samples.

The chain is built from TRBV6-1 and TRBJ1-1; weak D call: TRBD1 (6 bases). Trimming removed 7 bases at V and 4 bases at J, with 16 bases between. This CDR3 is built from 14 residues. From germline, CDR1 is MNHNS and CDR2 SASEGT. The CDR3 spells CASNLQGAGTEAFF. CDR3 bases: TGTGCCAGCAACCTACAGGGAGCGGGCACTGAAGCTTTCTTT.

The CDR3 region has the DNA TGCGCCAGCAGCCAAGATCTGGGTGTCCAAGAGACCCAGTACTTC. Translation: CASSQDLGVQETQYF. This chain connects TRBV4-3 to TRBJ2-5; D remains unclear. The germline V gene has CDR1 LGHNA and CDR2 YSLEER. Trimming cost V 0 bases and J 1 base, with 9 bases left between them. The CDR3 length is 15 residues.

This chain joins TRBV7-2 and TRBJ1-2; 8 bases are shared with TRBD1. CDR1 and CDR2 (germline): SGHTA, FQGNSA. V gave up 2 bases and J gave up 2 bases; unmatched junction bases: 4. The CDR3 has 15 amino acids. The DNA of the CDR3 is TGTGCCAGCAGCTTACAACAGGGGGGGAACTATGGCTACACCTTC. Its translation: CASSLQQGGNYGYTF.

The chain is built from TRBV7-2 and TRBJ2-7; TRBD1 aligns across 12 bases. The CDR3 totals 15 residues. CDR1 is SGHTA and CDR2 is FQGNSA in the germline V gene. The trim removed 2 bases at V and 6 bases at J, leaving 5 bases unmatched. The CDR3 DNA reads TGTGCCAGCAGCTTATATGGGACAGGGGGCTCCGAGCAGTACTTC. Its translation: CASSLYGTGGSEQYF. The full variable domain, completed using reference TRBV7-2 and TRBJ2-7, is GAGVSQSPSNKVTEKGKDVELRCDPISGHTALYWYRQSLGQGLEFLIYFQGNSAPDKSGLPSDRFSAERTGGSVSTLTIQRTQQEDSAVYLCASSLYGTGGSEQYFGPGTRLTVT.

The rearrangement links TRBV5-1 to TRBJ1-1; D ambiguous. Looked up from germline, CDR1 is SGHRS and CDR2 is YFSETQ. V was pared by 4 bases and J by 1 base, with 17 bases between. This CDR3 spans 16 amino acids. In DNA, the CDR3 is TGCGCCAGCAGCCTAAGCCGAACCCAACGGAACACTGAAGCTTTCTTT. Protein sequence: CASSLSRTQRNTEAFF.